Below are 12 T cell receptor beta chains sequenced from a single sample in a study of HIV-infected patients and healthy controls. From the 5' RACE reads, TCRdb called clonotypes with MiXCR, one entry per CDR3 protein. Counted here are 55,000 to 70,000 distinct CDR3 sequences, about 19% occurring once; the ten biggest clones make up 1.4% to 1.5%. Source material: CD4+ T cells from blood. These receptors were taken from a human donor in good health.

This chain links TRBV11-2 with TRBJ2-2, with TRBD1 matching over 9 bases. V shed 2 bases and J 6 bases; nucleotides not matched to a gene: 4. The CDR3 runs to 15 residues. Per germline, CDR1 SGHAT and CDR2 FQNNGV. CDR3 residues: CASSLSGQGPGELFF. For the CDR3, the DNA is TGTGCCAGCAGCTTAAGCGGACAGGGGCCCGGGGAGCTGTTTTTT.

The chain has TRBV5-1 and TRBJ2-3, with TRBD2 matching 13 bases. Germline values: CDR1 SGHRS, CDR2 YFSETQ. CDR3 size: 18 residues. The V and J ends lost 0 bases and 0 bases, in that order; junction bases with no gene match: 4. CDR3 bases: TGCGCCAGCAGCTTGGGGACTAGCGGGAGTGGGAGCACAGATACGCAGTATTTT. This translates into CASSLGTSGSGSTDTQYF.

This chain connects TRBV6-2 or TRBV6-3 to TRBJ1-5, with D hard to call. The germline V and J ends were trimmed by 1 base and 4 bases, with 14 bases remaining between them. This CDR3 is 16 amino acids long. Germline lookup yields CDR1 MNHEY and CDR2 SVGEGT. The CDR3 coding sequence is TGTGCCAGCAGTTACTTTGTTCGGGGTCGGAATCAGCCCCAGCATTTT. This codes for CASSYFVRGRNQPQHF.

This clonotype appeared a few times. The rearrangement uses TRBV4-2 and TRBJ1-2; D gene unclear. V lost 0 bases to trimming and J lost 8 bases, with 10 bases between them. In germline, CDR1 is LGHNA, CDR2 YNFKEQ. This CDR3 comprises 13 residues. CDR3 residues: CASSQDVSRGYTF. In nucleotides, the CDR3 is TGTGCCAGCAGCCAAGATGTATCAAGGGGCTACACCTTC.

This clonotype has at least ten counts. The rearrangement links TRBV18 to TRBJ2-5; D is unresolved. The ends were cut back, 2 bases at V and 1 base at J, with 5 bases in the middle. The CDR3 is 13 residues long. Per the germline V gene, CDR1 is KGHSH and CDR2 is LQKENI. The CDR3 protein is CASSPGSQETQYF. The CDR3 DNA is TGTGCCAGCTCACCAGGGTCCCAAGAGACCCAGTACTTC.

The chain couples TRBV6-5 to TRBJ1-2; no clear D. The CDR3 runs to 14 residues. Trimming removed 2 bases from V and 6 bases from J, with 13 bases in between. CDR1 is MNHEY and CDR2 is SVGAGI in the germline V gene. The CDR3 spells CASSYHTGEDGYTF. CDR3 DNA: TGTGCCAGCAGTTACCACACCGGGGAGGATGGCTACACCTTC.

This clonotype has only a few counts. The V call is TRBV2, the J call TRBJ1-3; 7 nucleotides line up with TRBD1. Germline V CDR1 and CDR2: SNHLY, FYNNEI. The CDR3 spans 17 residues. Trimming took 4 bases from V and 0 from J; bases not matched to a gene: 9. The CDR3 spells CASSGGDRVRSGNTIYF. The DNA of the CDR3 is TGTGCCAGCAGTGGAGGGGACAGAGTCCGCTCTGGAAACACCATATATTTT.

Concerning this clonotype itself: Relative to the germline gene, one junction end is altered; a read error may explain this. The rearrangement links TRBV10-2 to TRBJ1-2; D remains unclear. Germline V gene data show CDR1 as WSHSY and CDR2 as SAAADI. The CDR3 sequence is 13 residues long. The CDR3 region is CASSLDGLYDYTF. The CDR3 coding sequence is TGCGCCAGCAGCCTGGACGGTCTATATGACTACACCTTC.

The table lists this clonotype with many counts. V is TRBV29-1 and J is TRBJ2-5, with 11 nucleotides matching TRBD2. With 0 bases clipped from V and 8 bases from J, the junction kept 11 bases outside the gene matches. Germline CDR1 and CDR2: SQVTM and ANQGSEA. The CDR3 has 16 residues. CDR3 loop: CSVEDLVLLAGVTQYF. As DNA, the CDR3 is TGCAGCGTTGAAGATTTAGTCCTACTAGCGGGAGTAACCCAGTACTTC.

This clonotype has at least ten counts. The chain joins TRBV2 to TRBJ1-5; D remains ambiguous. V lost 6 bases, J lost 1 base, and 7 bases lay in between. The CDR3 covers 13 residues. Germline V CDR1 and CDR2: SNHLY, FYNNEI. In nucleotides, the CDR3 is TGTGCCAGCAGGATCAGAAGCAATCAGCCCCAGCATTTT. The encoded protein is CASRIRSNQPQHF.

This clonotype was counted at least ten times. This sequence joins TRBV6-5 and TRBJ2-7; D not resolved. The CDR3 is 15 amino acids. Germline loops: CDR1 MNHEY, CDR2 SVGAGI. Deletions cut 5 bases from V and 0 bases from J, with 14 bases between. CDR3: CASSPRPGFSYEQYF. The CDR3 DNA follows: TGTGCCAGCAGTCCCCGACCAGGTTTCTCCTACGAGCAGTACTTC.

This clonotype turned up a few times. The chain carries TRBV29-1 and TRBJ2-1; D ambiguous. The V end lost 2 bases, the J end lost 10 bases, and 18 bases lay between the germline ends. The CDR3 extends over 14 amino acids. Germline V gene lookup returns CDR1 SQVTM and CDR2 ANQGSEA. For the CDR3, the DNA is TGCAGCGTTGAACGTATGTTGGGTTTGGGGGAGCAGTTCTTC. Residues: CSVERMLGLGEQFF.